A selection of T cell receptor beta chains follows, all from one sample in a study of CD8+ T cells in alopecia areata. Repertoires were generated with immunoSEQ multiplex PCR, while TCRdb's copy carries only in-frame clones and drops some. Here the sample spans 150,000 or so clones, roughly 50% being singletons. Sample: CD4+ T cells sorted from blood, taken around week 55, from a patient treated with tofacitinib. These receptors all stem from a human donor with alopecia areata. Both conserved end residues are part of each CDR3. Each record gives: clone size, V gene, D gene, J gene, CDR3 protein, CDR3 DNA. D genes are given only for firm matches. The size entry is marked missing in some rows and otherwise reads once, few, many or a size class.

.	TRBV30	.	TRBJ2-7	CAWSVTGQRHHYEQYF	TGTGCCTGGAGTGTAACTGGTCAGAGACACCACTACGAGCAGTACTTC
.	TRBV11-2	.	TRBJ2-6	CASSLLAETLLSGANVLTF	TGTGCCAGCAGCTTATTGGCGGAAACCCTACTCTCTGGGGCCAACGTCCTGACTTTC
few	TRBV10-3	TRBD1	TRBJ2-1	CAISESTGGYEQFF	TGTGCCATCAGTGAGTCGACAGGGGGGTATGAGCAGTTCTTC
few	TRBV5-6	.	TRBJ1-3	CASSLGGNTIYF	TGTGCCAGCAGCTTGGGTGGAAACACCATATATTTT
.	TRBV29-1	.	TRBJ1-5	CSVSGGYGNQPQHF	TGCAGCGTCTCGGGGGGTTATGGCAATCAGCCCCAGCATTTT
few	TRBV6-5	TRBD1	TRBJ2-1	CASSIQGASYNEQFF	TGTGCCAGCAGCATACAGGGGGCCTCCTACAATGAGCAGTTCTTC
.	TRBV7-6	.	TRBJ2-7	CASSIATANYEQYF	TGTGCCAGCAGCATCGCGACAGCAAACTACGAGCAGTACTTC
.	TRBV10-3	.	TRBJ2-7	CAISEGPYEQYF	TGTGCCATCAGTGAAGGTCCCTACGAGCAGTACTTC
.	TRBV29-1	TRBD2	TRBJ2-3	CSVVASGGNTDTQYF	TGCAGCGTTGTGGCTAGCGGGGGCAACACAGATACGCAGTATTTT
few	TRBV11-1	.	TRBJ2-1	CASIRGGNNNEQFF	TGTGCCAGCATTAGGGGGGGGAACAACAATGAGCAGTTCTTC
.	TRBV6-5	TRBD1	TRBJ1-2	CASSGGGYGGYTF	TGTGCCAGCAGTGGAGGGGGCTACGGTGGCTACACCTTC
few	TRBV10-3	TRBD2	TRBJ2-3	CAISARTSGATDTQYF	TGTGCCATCAGTGCACGGACTAGCGGGGCCACAGATACGCAGTATTTT
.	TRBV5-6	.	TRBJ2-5	CASSLRNGETQYF	TGTGCCAGCAGCTTACGTAACGGGGAGACCCAGTACTTC
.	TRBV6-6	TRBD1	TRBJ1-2	CASRPSGQGHGYTF	TGTGCCAGCAGACCCTCGGGACAGGGACACGGCTACACCTTC
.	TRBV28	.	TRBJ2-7	CASSRQHYEQYF	TGTGCCAGCAGTAGGCAGCACTACGAGCAGTACTTC
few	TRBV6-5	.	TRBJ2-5	CASSYSHQQSQETQYF	TGTGCCAGCAGTTACTCACACCAACAGAGTCAAGAGACCCAGTACTTC
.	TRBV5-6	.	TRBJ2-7	CASSYSFEQYF	TGTGCCAGCAGCTACAGTTTCGAGCAGTACTTC
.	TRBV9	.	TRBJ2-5	CASSEALGGQETQYF	TGTGCCAGCAGCGAGGCCCTCGGGGGCCAAGAGACCCAGTACTTC
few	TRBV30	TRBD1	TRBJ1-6	CAWSAPGQGLNSPLHF	TGTGCCTGGAGTGCCCCGGGACAGGGGTTAAATTCACCCCTCCACTTT
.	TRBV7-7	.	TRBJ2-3	CASSLGEGTDTQYF	TGTGCCAGCAGCTTGGGGGAGGGCACAGATACGCAGTATTTT
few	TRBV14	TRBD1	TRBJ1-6	CASSLRTGGNSPLHF	TGTGCCAGCAGCCTTCGGACAGGGGGGAATTCACCCCTCCACTTT
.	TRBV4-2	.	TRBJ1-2	CASSQERDVTNYGYTF	TGTGCCAGCAGCCAAGAGAGGGACGTAACTAACTATGGCTACACCTTC
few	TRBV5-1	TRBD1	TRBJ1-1	CASSRGQGAEAFF	TGCGCCAGCAGCAGAGGACAGGGGGCTGAAGCTTTCTTT
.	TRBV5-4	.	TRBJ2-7	CASSLFSGTLGSYEQYF	TGTGCCAGCAGCTTGTTTAGCGGAACACTTGGATCCTACGAGCAGTACTTC
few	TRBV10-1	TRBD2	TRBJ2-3	CASSEQRGGRTDTQYF	TGCGCCAGCAGTGAGCAGCGGGGGGGGAGGACAGATACGCAGTATTTT
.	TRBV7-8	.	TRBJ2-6	CASSGATKGLYSGANVLTF	TGTGCCAGCAGCGGAGCCACTAAGGGGTTGTACTCTGGGGCCAACGTCCTGACTTTC
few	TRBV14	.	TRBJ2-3	CASSPGPGALRTDTQYF	TGTGCCAGCAGCCCCGGTCCGGGGGCCTTGAGAACAGATACGCAGTATTTT
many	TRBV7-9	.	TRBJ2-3	CASSLGEITQYF	TGTGCCAGCAGCTTAGGGGAAATTACGCAGTATTTT
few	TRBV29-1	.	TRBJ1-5	CSVGGDGNQPQHF	TGCAGCGTTGGAGGGGATGGCAATCAGCCCCAGCATTTT
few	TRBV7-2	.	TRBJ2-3	CASSLNGGRGLTDTQYF	TGTGCCAGCAGCCTGAATGGCGGCAGGGGTTTGACAGATACGCAGTATTTT
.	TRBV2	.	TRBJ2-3	CASNVRGPDTQYF	TGTGCCAGCAACGTCAGGGGCCCAGATACGCAGTATTTT
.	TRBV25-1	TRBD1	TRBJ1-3	CATSWGQISGNTIYF	TGTGCCACCTCTTGGGGACAGATCTCTGGAAACACCATATATTTT
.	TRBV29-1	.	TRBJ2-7	CSVRIPQGPLYEQYF	TGCAGCGTTAGAATACCACAGGGCCCCCTCTACGAGCAGTACTTC
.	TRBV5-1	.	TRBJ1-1	CASSPGPSANTEAFF	TGCGCCAGCAGCCCGGGTCCCTCAGCGAACACTGAAGCTTTCTTT
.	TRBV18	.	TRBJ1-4	CASSTTLYNEKLFF	TGTGCCAGCTCAACGACACTCTATAATGAAAAACTGTTTTTT
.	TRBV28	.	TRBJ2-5	CASIPMGGPGTQYF	TGTGCCAGCATTCCTATGGGGGGGCCGGGGACCCAGTACTTC
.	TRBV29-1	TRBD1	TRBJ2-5	CSARDRGPQETQYF	TGCAGCGCCCGGGACAGGGGCCCCCAAGAGACCCAGTACTTC
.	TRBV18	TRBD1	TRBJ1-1	CASSPTPGQMNTEAFF	TGTGCCAGCTCACCTACTCCGGGACAGATGAACACTGAAGCTTTCTTT
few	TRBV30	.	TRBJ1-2	CAWRPTGAYGYTF	TGTGCCTGGAGACCAACGGGGGCCTATGGCTACACCTTC
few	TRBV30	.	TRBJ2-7	CAWRGTREQYF	TGTGCCTGGAGGGGGACCCGCGAGCAGTACTTC
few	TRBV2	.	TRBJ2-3	CASRVNADTQYF	TGTGCCAGCAGGGTCAATGCAGATACGCAGTATTTT
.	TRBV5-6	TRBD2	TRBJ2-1	CGCSPIGGGFDNEQFF	TGTGGCTGCAGCCCAATAGGCGGGGGGTTTGACAATGAGCAGTTCTTC
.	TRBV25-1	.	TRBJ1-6	CASSEVDGSYNSPLHF	TGTGCCAGCAGTGAAGTAGACGGCTCCTATAATTCACCCCTCCACTTT
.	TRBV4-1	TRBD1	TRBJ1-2	CASSQEWTPRRQGRYGYTF	TGCGCCAGCAGCCAAGAATGGACCCCCCGCAGACAGGGGCGCTATGGCTACACCTTC
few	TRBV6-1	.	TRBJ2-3	CASSEVVGQPTDTQYF	TGTGCCAGCAGTGAAGTGGTCGGCCAACCCACAGATACGCAGTATTTT
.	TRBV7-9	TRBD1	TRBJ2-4	CASRRTGENIQYF	TGTGCCAGCAGAAGGACAGGGGAAAACATTCAGTACTTC
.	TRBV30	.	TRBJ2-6	CACGPQWANVLTF	TGTGCCTGTGGTCCCCAGTGGGCCAACGTCCTGACTTTC
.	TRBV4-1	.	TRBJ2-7	CASSQDSSLPGREQYF	TGCGCCAGCAGCCAAGATTCCTCCCTCCCAGGGCGAGAGCAGTACTTC
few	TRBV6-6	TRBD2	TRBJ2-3	CASSDGGFSSTDTQYF	TGTGCCAGCTCAGACGGGGGGTTTTCTAGCACAGATACGCAGTATTTT
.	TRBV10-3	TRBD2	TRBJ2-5	CAIKGLNQETQYF	TGTGCCATCAAGGGACTAAACCAAGAGACCCAGTACTTC
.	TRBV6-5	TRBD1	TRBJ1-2	CASSGPGTDDGGYTF	TGTGCCAGCAGTGGGCCCGGGACAGACGACGGAGGCTACACCTTC
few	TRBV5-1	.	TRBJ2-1	CASSLIGAYNEQFF	TGCGCCAGCAGCTTAATCGGGGCTTACAATGAGCAGTTCTTC
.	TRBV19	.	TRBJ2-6	CASSQLGVGANVLTF	TGTGCCAGTAGCCAACTGGGGGTTGGGGCCAACGTCCTGACTTTC
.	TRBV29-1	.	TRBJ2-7	CSVDVDGSSYEQYF	TGCAGCGTTGACGTGGACGGGTCCTCCTACGAGCAGTACTTC
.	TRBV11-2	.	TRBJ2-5	CASSLGYNREETQYF	TGTGCCAGCAGCTTGGGGTACAACAGGGAAGAGACCCAGTACTTC
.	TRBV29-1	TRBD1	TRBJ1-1	CSGTGQPNTEAFF	TGCAGCGGGACGGGACAGCCGAACACTGAAGCTTTCTTT
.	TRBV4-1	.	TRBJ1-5	CASSPGTNSNQPQHF	TGCGCCAGCAGCCCGGGGACAAATAGCAATCAGCCCCAGCATTTT
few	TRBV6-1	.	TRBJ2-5	CASSLGTETQYF	TGTGCCAGCAGTTTGGGCACTGAGACCCAGTACTTC
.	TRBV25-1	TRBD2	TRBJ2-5	CASSEQRTRKETQYF	TGTGCCAGCAGTGAACAACGGACTAGGAAGGAGACCCAGTACTTC
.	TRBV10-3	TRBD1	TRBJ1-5	CAISDRQGSGQPQHF	TGTGCCATCAGCGATAGACAGGGATCAGGTCAGCCCCAGCATTTT